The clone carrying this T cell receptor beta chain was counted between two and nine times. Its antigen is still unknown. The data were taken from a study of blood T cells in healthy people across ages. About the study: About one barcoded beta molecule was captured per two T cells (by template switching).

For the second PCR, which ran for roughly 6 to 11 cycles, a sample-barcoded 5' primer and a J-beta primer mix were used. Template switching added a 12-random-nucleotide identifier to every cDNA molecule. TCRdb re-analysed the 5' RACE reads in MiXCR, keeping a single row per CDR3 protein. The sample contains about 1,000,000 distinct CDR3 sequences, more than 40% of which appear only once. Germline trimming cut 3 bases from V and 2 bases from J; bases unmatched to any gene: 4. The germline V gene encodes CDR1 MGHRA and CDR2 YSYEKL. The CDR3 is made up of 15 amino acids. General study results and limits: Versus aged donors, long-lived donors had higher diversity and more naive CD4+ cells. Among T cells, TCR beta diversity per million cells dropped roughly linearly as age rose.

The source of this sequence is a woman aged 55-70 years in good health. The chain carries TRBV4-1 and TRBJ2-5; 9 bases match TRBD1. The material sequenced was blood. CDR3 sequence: CASSQGTGPQETQYF. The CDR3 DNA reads TGCGCCAGCAGCCAGGGGACAGGGCCTCAAGAGACCCAGTACTTC.